In this sample, the clone carrying this T cell receptor beta chain turned up a few times. Its antigen is as yet unknown. The data belong to a study of response to subunit inactivated influenza vaccine. The germline gives CDR1 LNHDA, CDR2 SQIVND (reference sequence). The V and J ends lost 5 bases and 6 bases, in that order; junction bases with no gene match: 14. The CDR3 runs to 16 residues. Findings of the study overall: Each seasonal flu vaccination may recruit only limited new T cells, authors suggested.

One entry per CDR3 protein results from TCRdb running MiXCR on the RT-PCR reads. This table has 500,000 to 750,000 distinct CDR3 sequences, around 13% appearing once. The chain has TRBV19 and TRBJ1-2; 8 bases are a match to TRBD1. The sample here was PBMCs from blood, taken approximately 12 days after vaccination. This clonotype was obtained from a man over 45 who received an inactivated influenza vaccine. Written as DNA, the CDR3 is TGTGCCAGTAGTGTCGGCAGGGGGCGACAGGTGAATGGCTACACCTTC. This sequence encodes CASSVGRGRQVNGYTF.